This section outlines one T cell receptor (beta chain) sequence together with its context. This clone's antigen is unknown. Base qualities are not at hand, and no much larger clone is one base apart. CDR1 and CDR2 were assigned from the germline V gene as SGDLS and YYNGEE. The CDR3 covers 14 residues, taking in both the cysteine and the phenylalanine. Only the CDR3 part of the read is kept: 42 bases, read in frame from the first base. The junction shows trimming of 1 base on V and 5 bases on J, plus 10 bases between the germline ends. These data are taken from a study of cytomegalovirus exposure and HLA in healthy donors (TCRdb year 2017). For the wider study: According to an earlier analysis of 587 of the donors, about 179 million T cells yielded approximately 120 million unique TCR beta sequences and less than 300 Gb of sequence data. The number of donors typed differed by locus, with about 629-630 for A, B, C, DRB1 and DQB1, 522 for DQA1, over 600 for DPA1, and approximately 470 for DPB1. To predict cytomegalovirus infection status, the study combined high-throughput TCR immunosequencing, statistical association of individual TCRs with disease status, and machine learning. In addition to the first cohort of around 670 subjects, a separate validation cohort of around 110 different subjects was used. Four or five DR-DQ haplotypes were handled as single units for association and clustering because linkage in the cohort was strong. Donor age, sex, ethnicity and CMV serostatus were compiled alongside the repertoire data. A later genetic analysis used genome-wide SNP genotypes for about 65% of the roughly 700 donors, treating that subset as a discovery cohort. The T cell repertoires of around 730 subjects were profiled by immunosequencing and related to cytomegalovirus serostatus. In the later analysis, no new phenotypic data were used to find candidate immune exposures; instead, reliance was placed on TCR beta sequences and their occurrence across donors. To decide whether each TCR beta V gene segment behaved as functional or pseudogenic, an earlier analysis of approximately 620 of the donors relied on high-throughput TCR beta sequencing. Among the roughly 410 genotyped donors, around 81% belonged to the genetic ancestry cluster associated with self-reported Caucasian donors. All discovery cohort repertoires had been generated using a single sequencing platform. Approximately 300 gigabases of sequencing data and 70 million to 100 million unique TCR sequences made up an early release that covered roughly 670 HLA-typed donors. The aim of the study was to test whether cataloging public T cell receptors could identify signatures of past pathogen exposure. A later analysis re-analyzed previously published TCR beta repertoires from 666 donors and added high-resolution HLA genotyping to study TCR occurrence patterns. Both class I and class II loci were covered by HLA typing, at four-digit resolution. On average, 235,054 unique TCR beta nucleotide sequences were sequenced per donor among more than 350 genotyped donors of the cohort, with approximately 18% of those sequences being non-productive.

The cohort consisted of 666 healthy bone marrow donors. At the time of sampling, every cohort member was nominally healthy, though immune exposures that went unrecorded were likely present. The donor was CMV seropositive and was included in the group of 300 or so seropositive cohort members. Each donor provided a peripheral blood sample, and peripheral blood mononuclear cells were used for TCR beta sequencing. The Qiagen DNeasy Blood Extraction Kit was used to extract genomic DNA from the blood cell samples. What the authors observed across the whole study: Most CMV-associated TCR beta chains appeared to be HLA-restricted in a later analysis, and the HLA associations seemed to be driven largely by CMV exposure. A further reported finding was that TCR beta sequences accurately predicted the HLA-A and HLA-B alleles for most subjects in the first cohort. The classifier was reported to diagnose cytomegalovirus status with high specificity and sensitivity in both the original cohort and the validation cohort. Because counts were too low, seventeen rarely observed V segments, including chromosome 9 orphons, were left out of the earlier analysis of approximately 500 of the donors. The authors suggested that the approach could potentially be generalized to other disease states and immunological phenotypes. In a later genetic analysis, a missense DCLRE1C variant was associated with V-gene and J-gene trimming of TCR beta chains, and the association was replicated in an independent cohort. Compared with equally common non-associated chains, HLA-associated TCR beta chains in a later analysis were more clonally expanded and had lower generation probabilities. Correlated functional status among segregating V segments might reflect linkage disequilibrium, but an unknown experimental factor could not be ruled out. Presence/absence analyses assumed roughly uniform sequencing depth across donors, an assumption that may not hold. According to a later analysis, TCR association rates differed among HLA loci, with DRB1 alleles showing the most associated TCRs and HLA-C alleles showing the fewest. Assigning TCR associations to individual alleles was difficult when HLA alleles, especially DR and DQ, strongly co-occurred. In an earlier analysis of 587 of the donors, most TCR beta V segments appeared in productive rearrangements about 87% or about 30% of the time, broadly matching IMGT annotations. A later genetic analysis reported fewer N-insertions in productive TCRs among donors in an Asian-associated ancestry cluster than the roughly 640-donor mean. In this cohort, only TCR beta chains were sequenced, and detectable features were limited by the absence of alpha or paired-chain data. A few of the identified cytomegalovirus-associated TCR beta chains were confirmed in vitro to be specific for cytomegalovirus antigens. Because HLA typing was missing for some donors at each locus, association tests included only the typed subset. CMV serostatus was the only immune exposure information available for the cohort. Some IMGT-functional V segments, including TRBV6-2 and TRBV6-3, could not be told apart with the 87-base-pair reads, so those segments were excluded. A group of highly shared sequence variants was considered likely to be a technical artifact of the sequencing pipeline. According to a later analysis, parvovirus B19, influenza, CMV and Epstein-Barr virus appeared linked to several top co-occurrence clusters. Most TCR sequences were observed very rarely across donors, whereas some public TCRs were present in many individuals. A later analysis associated 17,000 or so TCR beta sequences with specific HLA alleles at a false discovery rate of 0.05. The study gave a list of some 150 TCR beta chains associated with cytomegalovirus.

Library prep was done by the immunoSEQ multiplex PCR assay. For the multiplex PCR, a mixture combining 60 forward primers for TCR Vbeta segments and 13 reverse primers for TCR Jbeta segments was used. A multiplex PCR assay on genomic DNA amplified the CDR3 region of rearranged TCR beta genes. Amplified TCR beta libraries were sequenced as 87-base-pair reads on the Illumina HiSeq System. Regarding the original processing steps: In a later analysis, tens of millions of unique TCR beta chains were counted across the roughly 610 repertoires, and approximately 11 million of these chains were shared by at least two donors. Raw reads were error-corrected and collapsed into unique sequences by a nearest-neighbor algorithm in which closely related sequences were merged to remove PCR and sequencing errors. V, D and J gene segments were assigned by aligning CDR3 sequences to IMGT reference sequences. For a sequence to be retained, a match of at least six nucleotides to both a V gene segment and a J gene segment was required. Rearrangements were classified as productive when the CDR3 lacked stop codons and remained in frame with V and J, and all other rearrangements were classified as non-productive. Following IMGT convention, CDR3 was defined as the stretch from the second conserved V-encoded cysteine up to the conserved J-encoded phenylalanine. In an earlier analysis of just under 600 of the donors, sequences lacking an unambiguous match to a single V gene segment were excluded. In an earlier analysis of 587 of the donors, V segments were called functional above 56.7% productive rearrangements and were called segregating when the between-donor standard deviation exceeded 5%. A statistical classification framework was built for diagnosing cytomegalovirus status from the catalog of TCR beta chain sequences. A later analysis assigned V and J genes by comparing TCR nucleotide sequences with IMGT/GENE-DB human TR gene sequences. The TCRdist pipeline was used in a later analysis to assign CDR3 sequences and most-parsimonious VDJ recombination scenarios. In a later analysis, every TCR beta chain was defined by the combination of its CDR3 amino acid sequence and its V-gene family, and reads without a unique V-gene family were dropped. A later analysis removed several hundred highly shared, low-generation-probability nucleotide sequences to deal with suspected cross-contamination and a sequencing artifact. A later analysis calculated a clonal expansion index for each public chain from normalized within-repertoire ranks of inferred template counts. In a later analysis, generation probabilities were computed using a VDJ recombination model fitted to out-of-frame rearrangements, and the results were checked against IGoR. A later analysis scored TCR-TCR, TCR-HLA and TCR-CMV co-occurrence with hypergeometric tests, applying a repertoire-size bias correction to TCR pairs. In a later analysis, false discovery rates were estimated by permuting HLA or CMV assignments 20 times. A later analysis grouped co-occurring TCRs with DBSCAN, adding TCRdist sequence similarity when clustering within HLA-allele-positive subsets. Repertoires with fewer than 30,000 or more than 120,000 public chains, plus five repertoires with anomalous nucleotide sharing, were excluded from co-occurrence clustering. Entries here come from immuneACCESS through TCRdb and include only in-frame sequences with V and J called. Some clones fail to appear in such tables; in the studies checked, an unresolved V gene covers under half of the shortfall, and the cause of the remainder is unknown. V and J calls and clone size are as listed in that table; D and trimming were resolved from the DNA. The sample contains some 85,000 clones, 60% to 85% of them found a single time. 5% to 7% of the sample lies in the top ten.

The origin of this receptor is a man aged 18 to 35 in good health and CMV-seropositive. Here the chain combines TRBV9 and TRBJ1-5, with the D segment identity uncertain. Material: PBMCs. The sequenced DNA: TGTGCCAGCAGCGTAACCGAGGAATATCAGCCCCAGCATTTT. This yields the protein CASSVTEEYQPQHF.